A selection of T cell receptor beta chains follows, all from one sample in a study of Ad26.COV2.S vaccination and SARS-CoV-2 variants. Some clones are missing from TCRdb's copy, which holds only in-frame ones; the method was immunoSEQ multiplex PCR. The data show roughly 680,000 clones, 80% to 90% seen once. The sequenced sample was peripheral blood, obtained in a trial of Ad26.COV2.S vaccine versus placebo. All receptors come from a person between 18 and 59 years old who received the Ad26.COV2.S COVID-19 vaccine or a placebo. Each CDR3 is given with its conserved first and last residue. The D gene is left open where the match is weak. Some rows mark clone size as missing; the rest say once, few, many or name a class of expanded clone.

V gene	J gene	D gene	clone size	CDR3 DNA	CDR3 protein
TRBV4-3	TRBJ1-4	TRBD1	once	TGCGCCAGCAGCCACGTCTTAGACAGGGGGCCTGAAAAACTGTTTTTT	CASSHVLDRGPEKLFF
TRBV29-1	TRBJ2-5	TRBD1	once	TGCAGCGTTAGACAGGGGCAGACCCAGTACTTC	CSVRQGQTQYF
TRBV30	TRBJ1-1	.	.	TGTGCCTGGAGTCATGGGGAGGACACTGAAGCTTTCTTT	CAWSHGEDTEAFF
TRBV11-2	TRBJ2-7	TRBD1	few	TGTGCCAGCAGCGTGGCCTCGACAGGGGGGACCTACGAGCAGTACTTC	CASSVASTGGTYEQYF
TRBV3-1/TRBV3-2	TRBJ1-2	TRBD1	.	TGTGCCAGCAGCCAAGAGGACAGGGCCTCTGGCTACACCTTC	CASSQEDRASGYTF
TRBV7-3	TRBJ2-1	TRBD2	once	TGTGCCAGCAGCTCTAGCGGGGGGCCGTACAATGAGCAGTTCTTC	CASSSSGGPYNEQFF
TRBV7-9	TRBJ1-5	.	.	TGTGTAGGAGGTTCCGGGCAGCCCCAGCATTTT	CVGGSGQPQHF
TRBV7-2	TRBJ1-2	.	.	TGTGCCAGCAGCTTAAGGTTAGGGGGAAATGGCTACACCTTC	CASSLRLGGNGYTF
TRBV18	TRBJ1-1	TRBD1	.	TGTGCCAGCTCAAAGGACAGGGGGCACACTGAAGCTTTCTTT	CASSKDRGHTEAFF
TRBV30	TRBJ1-4	.	.	TGTGCCTGGGGGGAAAATGAAAAACTGTTTTTT	CAWGENEKLFF
TRBV7-2	TRBJ2-1	.	.	TGTGCCAGCAGCTTAGGGGTAGGGTCCTACAATGAGCAGTTCTTC	CASSLGVGSYNEQFF
TRBV4-3	TRBJ2-1	.	.	TGCGCCAGCAGCCCCGGCGGGACGGGGGCTTACAATGAGCAGTTCTTC	CASSPGGTGAYNEQFF
TRBV19	TRBJ2-1	.	.	TGTGCCAGTAGTCTTCCAGCCCGAGGGCGGGTCTTC	CASSLPARGRVF
TRBV12-3/TRBV12-4	TRBJ1-5	.	.	TGTGCCAGCAGGAATGTAGGGGGGCCCCAGCATTTT	CASRNVGGPQHF
TRBV7-2	TRBJ2-4	TRBD2	.	TGTGCCAGCAGCTTCGGCGGGAGGGTCAAAAACATTCAGTACTTC	CASSFGGRVKNIQYF
TRBV24-1	TRBJ1-1	.	.	TGTGCCACCAGTTTCGGCACTGAAGCTTTCTTT	CATSFGTEAFF
TRBV5-4	TRBJ2-4	.	.	TGTGCCAGCAGCGGTCAGGCGGACATTCAGTACTTC	CASSGQADIQYF
TRBV11-2	TRBJ2-7	TRBD2	once	TGTGCCAGCAGCTTGGGGGGGAACGAGCAGTACTTC	CASSLGGNEQYF
TRBV27	TRBJ2-3	TRBD2	.	TGTGCCAGCAGTTTATCTTCGCGGGAGTATCAAAATACGCAGTATTTT	CASSLSSREYQNTQYF
TRBV11-3	TRBJ2-3	TRBD1	once	TGTGCCAGCAGCTTAGTAGGGACAGGGGGCACAGATACGCAGTATTTT	CASSLVGTGGTDTQYF
TRBV7-9	TRBJ1-4	.	.	TGTGCCAGCAGCAGAAGCGGCCCCAATGAAAAACTGTTTTTT	CASSRSGPNEKLFF
TRBV11-3	TRBJ2-7	.	.	TGTGCCAGCAGCTTTTACCCTGCCTACGAGCAGTACTTC	CASSFYPAYEQYF
TRBV7-6	TRBJ2-5	TRBD2	.	TGTGCCAGCAGCTTAGCCCAGGGACTAGCGAATAAGGAAGTAGAGACCCAGTACTTC	CASSLAQGLANKEVETQYF
TRBV10-3	TRBJ2-3	TRBD2	once	TGTGCCATCAGTGGAGTAGCGGGAGTAGATACGCAGTATTTT	CAISGVAGVDTQYF
TRBV4-2	TRBJ1-2	.	.	TGTGCCAGCAGCCAAGTGGATAACTATGGCTACACCTTC	CASSQVDNYGYTF
TRBV15	TRBJ1-2	.	.	TGTGCCACCAGCAGAGCAGGGAACTATGGCTACACCTTC	CATSRAGNYGYTF
TRBV2	TRBJ2-7	TRBD2	.	TGTGCCAGCAGCGTACTAGCGGGAGATGGCGAGCAGTACTTC	CASSVLAGDGEQYF
TRBV6-6	TRBJ2-4	TRBD2	.	TGTGCCAGCAGTCAAAGGGTCCTTACTAGCGGGAGTTACAAAAACATTCAGTACTTC	CASSQRVLTSGSYKNIQYF
TRBV7-9	TRBJ2-5	.	.	TGTGCCAGCAGCTTGGGAGGACGAGATTCAGAGACCCAGTACTTC	CASSLGGRDSETQYF
TRBV7-9	TRBJ2-3	.	.	TGTGCCAGCAGCTTAGACCTAGCGACTAGCACAGATACGCAGTATTTT	CASSLDLATSTDTQYF
TRBV5-6	TRBJ2-5	TRBD2	.	TGTGCCAGCAGCGAAGAACTAGCGGTTTTGGAGACCCAGTACTTC	CASSEELAVLETQYF
TRBV10-3	TRBJ1-1	TRBD1	.	TGTGCCATCAGGAGGGACAGGGGAGAGACAACTGAAGCTTTCTTT	CAIRRDRGETTEAFF
TRBV18	TRBJ1-1	.	.	TGTGCCAGCTCATCCTTTGAGGGGCGCGGTACTGAAGCTTTCTTT	CASSSFEGRGTEAFF
TRBV15	TRBJ1-1	.	.	TGTGCCACCAGCGAGGGGTCTCCAGAAGCTTTCTTT	CATSEGSPEAFF
TRBV4-3	TRBJ1-4	.	.	TGCGCCAGCAGCCAGGCCACAGGAGGGCCGAATGAAAAACTGTTTTTT	CASSQATGGPNEKLFF
TRBV9	TRBJ2-1	TRBD2	.	TGTGCCAGCAGCGAGGGCGGGGGGGCCCCCAATGAGCAGTTCTTC	CASSEGGGAPNEQFF
TRBV15	TRBJ2-2	.	.	TGTGCCACCAGCAGAGGGTCCGGCAGAGCCAGGGGCACCGGGGAGCTGTTTTTT	CATSRGSGRARGTGELFF
TRBV7-2	TRBJ2-7	TRBD2	.	TGTGCCAGCAGCTTGACTAGCGGGAGCGTCGACGAGCAGTACTTC	CASSLTSGSVDEQYF
TRBV18	TRBJ1-2	.	.	TGTGCCAGCTCACCTTCTCAGGGCTACACCTTC	CASSPSQGYTF
TRBV3-1/TRBV3-2	TRBJ2-7	.	.	TGTGCCAGCAGCCAAGCCCCCCCGGGGGCTGGGGACGAGCAGTACTTC	CASSQAPPGAGDEQYF
TRBV5-5	TRBJ2-3	TRBD1	.	TGTGCCAGCAGCTTGGCCCCAATACCGACAGGGGGCTCGACAGATACGCAGTATTTT	CASSLAPIPTGGSTDTQYF
TRBV19	TRBJ2-6	.	.	TGTGCCAGTAGTGCCTCTGGGGCCAACGTCCTGACTTTC	CASSASGANVLTF
TRBV5-1	TRBJ2-2	TRBD2	once	TGCGCCAGCAGCTTCCGGACTAGCCCCGGGGAGCTGTTTTTT	CASSFRTSPGELFF
TRBV21-1	TRBJ1-2	.	.	TGTGCCAGCAGCAAATTAGCTGGACCCTATGGCTACACCTTC	CASSKLAGPYGYTF
TRBV9	TRBJ2-7	.	.	TGTGCCAGCAGCGGGACATTGACCCCCTACGAGCAGTACTTC	CASSGTLTPYEQYF
TRBV11-2	TRBJ1-4	.	.	TGTGCCAGCAGCTTAGACGTTTCTGGGGATGAAAAACTGTTTTTT	CASSLDVSGDEKLFF
TRBV3-1/TRBV3-2	TRBJ2-5	TRBD2	.	TGTGCCAGCAGCCAAGCCCCTAACGGGGGGGCCCTAACCCAGTACTTC	CASSQAPNGGALTQYF
TRBV5-5	TRBJ2-3	.	.	TGTGCCAGCAGCTTGCGCGGCGGGGAAGATACGCAGTATTTT	CASSLRGGEDTQYF
TRBV7-2	TRBJ2-2	.	few	TGTGCCAGCAGCTTATTCGGGACTTCTTTCCCCGGGGAGCTGTTTTTT	CASSLFGTSFPGELFF
TRBV3-1/TRBV3-2	TRBJ1-6	.	.	TGTGCCAGCAGCCCACAGGTTCGGGATTCACCCCTCCACTTT	CASSPQVRDSPLHF
TRBV15	TRBJ1-1	.	.	TGTGCCACCAGCAGAGATGCCGACACTGAAGCTTTCTTT	CATSRDADTEAFF